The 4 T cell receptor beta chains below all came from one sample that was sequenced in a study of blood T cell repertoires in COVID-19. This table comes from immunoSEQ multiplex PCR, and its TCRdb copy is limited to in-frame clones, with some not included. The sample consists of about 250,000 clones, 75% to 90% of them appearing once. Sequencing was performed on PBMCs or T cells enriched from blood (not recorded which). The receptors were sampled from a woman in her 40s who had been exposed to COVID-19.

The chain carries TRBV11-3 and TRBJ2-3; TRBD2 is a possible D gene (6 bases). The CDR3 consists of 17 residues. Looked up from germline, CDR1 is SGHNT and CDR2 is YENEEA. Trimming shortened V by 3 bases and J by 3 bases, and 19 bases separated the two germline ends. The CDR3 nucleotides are TGTGCCAGCAGCTTGGTGGGAATGGGTGGAGGGACAGATACGCAGTATTTT. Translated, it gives CASSLVGMGGGTDTQYF. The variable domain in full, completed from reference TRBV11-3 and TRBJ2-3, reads EAGVVQSPRYKIIEKKQPVAFWCNPISGHNTLYWYLQNLGQGPELLIRYENEEAVDDSQLPKDRFSAERLKGVDSTLKIQPAELGDSAVYLCASSLVGMGGGTDTQYFGPGTRLTVL.

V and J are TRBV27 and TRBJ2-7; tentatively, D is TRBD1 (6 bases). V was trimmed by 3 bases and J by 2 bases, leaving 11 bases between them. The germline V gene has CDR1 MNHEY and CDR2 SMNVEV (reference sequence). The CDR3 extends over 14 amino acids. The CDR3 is CASSLTAGAYEQYF. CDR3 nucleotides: TGTGCCAGCAGTTTGACGGCAGGGGCCTACGAGCAGTACTTC.

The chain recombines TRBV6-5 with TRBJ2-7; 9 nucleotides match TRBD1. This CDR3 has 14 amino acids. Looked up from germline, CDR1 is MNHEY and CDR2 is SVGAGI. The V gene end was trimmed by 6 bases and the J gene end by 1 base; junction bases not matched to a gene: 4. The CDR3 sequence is CASSGTGLSYEQYV. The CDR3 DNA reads TGTGCCAGCAGCGGGACAGGGCTATCCTACGAGCAGTACGTC.

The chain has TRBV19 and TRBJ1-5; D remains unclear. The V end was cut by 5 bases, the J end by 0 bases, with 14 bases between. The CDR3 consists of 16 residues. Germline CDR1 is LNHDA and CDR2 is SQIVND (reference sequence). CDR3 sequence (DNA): TGTGCCAGTAGTTCGGTTGGGCCGTTTAGCAATCAGCCCCAGCATTTT. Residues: CASSSVGPFSNQPQHF.